The clone carrying this TCR beta chain was seen at least ten times. As yet, its antigen is unknown. This entry is derived from a study of neurological immune-mediated disorders. Overall study findings and caveats: The study found the most TCR clonal expansion in HTLV-1-associated myelopathy and the least in multiple sclerosis, below healthy controls.

The unsorted libraries had their origin in 2 million PBMCs stored at -80 C. Template-switch 5'RACE cDNA synthesis added a 10-nucleotide unique molecular identifier. From 15-18 subjects, each sequencing run yielded over 180 million TCR-beta sequences. A single record per CDR3 protein comes from TCRdb applying MiXCR to the 5' RACE reads. The profile covers about 77,000 distinct CDR3 sequences, with about 9.4% appearing a single time and about 1.7% taken by the ten largest. The sequence derives from a man aged 45-60 years in good health. The specimen was PBMCs.

The CDR3 region is CASSLMGALSGNTIYF. The CDR3 DNA reads TGTGCCAGCAGCTTAATGGGGGCCTTGTCTGGAAACACCATATATTTT. V gene TRBV7-2 combines with J gene TRBJ1-3; a possible D gene is TRBD1 (6 bases). V was clipped by 2 bases and J by 1 base, with 12 bases between them. This CDR3 is built from 16 residues. Germline V gives CDR1 SGHTA, CDR2 FQGNSA.